A selection of T cell receptor beta chains follows, all from one sample in a study of shared clonotypes between healthy human individuals. Assay used: immunoSEQ multiplex PCR; TCRdb lists only in-frame clones, some missing. The table lists under 2.5 million clones, approximately 90% of them singletons. The sample comprised naive CD4+ T cells from PBMCs. All receptors derive from a man in his late teens or twenties in good health. Some clones in this sample may be carry-over from other donors' samples. Both conserved end residues are part of each CDR3. A D gene is named only where the DNA matches it firmly. Not all rows give a size; the values are once, few, many and, for expanded clones, a class.

TRBV9	TRBD1	NA	TRBJ1-1	TGTGCCAGCGGGGACAGGGGTGGGACTGAAGCTTTCTTT	CASGDRGGTEAFF
TRBV18	NA	NA	TRBJ2-1	TGTGCCAGCTCACCACCGCGAAATGAGCAGTTCTTC	CASSPPRNEQFF
TRBV2	TRBD1	NA	TRBJ1-6	TGTGCCAGCATTGAACAGGGGGCTGACGGTTCACCCCTCCACTTT	CASIEQGADGSPLHF
TRBV7-9	NA	NA	TRBJ1-2	TGTGCCAGCAGCGGGGATCACTATGGCTACACCTTC	CASSGDHYGYTF
TRBV18	NA	NA	TRBJ1-4	TGTGCCAGCTCACGCGGGGGGGGTGCTGCGACTAATGAAAAACTGTTTTTT	CASSRGGGAATNEKLFF
TRBV18	NA	NA	TRBJ1-1	TGTGCCAGCTCACAGGGGTCCTACACTCTAGGGAACACTGAAGCTTTCTTT	CASSQGSYTLGNTEAFF
TRBV28	NA	NA	TRBJ1-2	TGTGCCAGCAGTTTAGGCACACCGAGGGGCTACACCTTC	CASSLGTPRGYTF
TRBV5-1	TRBD1	NA	TRBJ1-3	TGCGCCAGCAGCACCCGGGACAGGGGGGACACCATATATTTT	CASSTRDRGDTIYF
TRBV27	TRBD2	NA	TRBJ2-3	TGTGCCAGCAGTTTAATACCCGGACCCCCCAGGGCTAGCGGAACCACAGATACGCAGTATTTT	CASSLIPGPPRASGTTDTQYF
TRBV7-3	NA	NA	TRBJ2-1	TGTGCCAGCAGCTTAACGGGGGACTCCTACAATGAGCAGTTCTTC	CASSLTGDSYNEQFF
TRBV11-2	TRBD1	NA	TRBJ1-1	TGTGCCAGCAGCTTAATAACAGGGGACACTGAAGCTTTCTTT	CASSLITGDTEAFF
TRBV6-6	TRBD1	NA	TRBJ2-5	TGTGCCAGCAGTTACCCCCCGGGACAGCAAGAGACCCAGTACTTC	CASSYPPGQQETQYF
TRBV4-2	NA	NA	TRBJ1-2	TGTGCCAGCAGCTACAGAGAGGGGGACTATGGCTACACCTTC	CASSYREGDYGYTF
TRBV6-1	TRBD1	NA	TRBJ2-7	TGTGCCAGCAGGACAGGGTACGAGCAGTACTTC	CASRTGYEQYF
TRBV7-9	NA	once	TRBJ1-1	TGTGCCAGCAGGTCACTCGGGGGGGGCACTGAAGCTTTCTTT	CASRSLGGGTEAFF
TRBV10-3	NA	NA	TRBJ2-2	TGTGCCATCAGTGAGTCTGAGGGAACCGGGGAGCTGTTTTTT	CAISESEGTGELFF